The rows below give T cell receptor beta chains drawn from one sample of a study of identical twins. One entry per CDR3 protein, called by TCRdb with MiXCR from the 5' RACE reads. The sample has roughly 750,000 distinct CDR3 sequences, about 20% seen once. These sequences were also reported in another study, on T cells expressing NK-cell markers.

The specimen was PBMCs. The receptors shown here come from a woman aged 18-29 years in good health. CDR3s include the opening cysteine and the closing phenylalanine or tryptophan. Fields, in order: V gene, J gene, D gene, clone size, CDR3 protein, CDR3 DNA. D genes are given only for firm matches. Clone size is not always given. Where it is, it says once, few, many or a class for expanded clones.

TRBV20-1,TRBJ1-1,NA,many,CSANQVNTEAFF,TGCAGTGCTAACCAAGTTAACACTGAAGCTTTCTTT
TRBV20-1,TRBJ1-1,NA,NA,CSAGGPDEAFF,TGCAGTGCGGGGGGGCCGGATGAAGCTTTCTTT
TRBV11-2,TRBJ2-1,TRBD2,few,CASSIFGTSGGFSYNEQFF,TGTGCCAGCAGCATATTCGGGACTAGCGGGGGTTTCTCCTACAATGAGCAGTTCTTC
TRBV4-2,TRBJ2-3,TRBD2,few,CAISAGAGTDTQYF,TGTGCCATCTCGGCGGGAGCGGGAACAGATACGCAGTATTTT
TRBV10-3,TRBJ2-3,NA,few,CAISDVSFGDTQYF,TGTGCCATCAGTGACGTCTCATTCGGAGATACGCAGTATTTT
TRBV7-3,TRBJ1-1,NA,NA,CASSNHRNTEAFF,TGTGCCAGCAGCAACCACAGGAACACTGAAGCTTTCTTT
TRBV20-1,TRBJ2-3,TRBD2,NA,CSAPLRLAVSTDTQYF,TGCAGTGCCCCCCTAAGACTAGCGGTTAGCACAGATACGCAGTATTTT
TRBV19,TRBJ2-1,TRBD1,NA,CASSIVLQGQGSYNEQFF,TGTGCCAGTAGTATAGTCTTACAGGGGCAAGGGTCCTACAATGAGCAGTTCTTC
TRBV20-1,TRBJ2-2,NA,NA,CSAIRSGELFF,TGCAGTGCTATACGCTCCGGGGAGCTGTTTTTT
TRBV9,TRBJ1-2,NA,few,CASSVAPAPGVYGYTF,TGTGCCAGCAGCGTAGCCCCAGCCCCAGGGGTATACGGCTACACCTTC
TRBV12-3/TRBV12-4,TRBJ2-1,NA,NA,CASGPGTPSYNEQFF,TGTGCCAGCGGGCCCGGGACTCCTTCTTACAATGAGCAGTTCTTC
TRBV20-1,TRBJ2-4,TRBD2,few,CSARSGGSKNIQYF,TGCAGTGCAAGGAGCGGGGGGTCCAAAAACATTCAGTACTTC
TRBV20-1,TRBJ2-3,NA,few,CSASQRTRDWDTDTQYF,TGCAGTGCTAGTCAACGAACCCGGGACTGGGACACAGATACGCAGTATTTT
TRBV7-2,TRBJ2-7,TRBD2,NA,CASSRSSGTYEQYF,TGTGCCAGCAGCCGATCTAGCGGAACCTACGAGCAGTACTTC
TRBV6-5,TRBJ2-4,NA,NA,CASRDRDIQYF,TGTGCCAGCAGGGATAGGGACATTCAGTACTTC
TRBV5-6,TRBJ2-7,NA,NA,CASSIYRTYEQYF,TGTGCCAGCAGCATTTACCGTACTTACGAGCAGTACTTC
TRBV20-1,TRBJ2-1,TRBD2,NA,CSAVSRSGRPNEQFF,TGCAGTGCCGTGAGCCGTAGCGGGAGACCCAATGAGCAGTTCTTC
TRBV10-3,TRBJ2-1,NA,few,CAIHPGSPYNEQFF,TGTGCCATCCATCCGGGGTCCCCCTACAATGAGCAGTTCTTC
TRBV2,TRBJ2-1,NA,NA,CASSEHSTYNEQFF,TGTGCCAGCAGTGAACACAGCACCTACAATGAGCAGTTCTTC
TRBV10-1,TRBJ2-1,TRBD1,NA,CASSYDRGFRNEQFF,TGCGCCAGCAGTTATGACAGGGGGTTTAGGAATGAGCAGTTCTTC
TRBV7-2,TRBJ1-6,TRBD1,many,CASRQGARSSYNSPLHF,TGTGCCAGCAGGCAGGGGGCTCGAAGCTCCTATAATTCACCCCTCCACTTT
TRBV10-3,TRBJ2-7,NA,NA,CAIRSGTSGYEQYF,TGTGCCATCAGGTCCGGGACGTCCGGCTACGAGCAGTACTTC
TRBV9,TRBJ2-1,TRBD2,NA,CASTPGGDENEQFF,TGTGCCAGCACTCCCGGGGGGGATGAAAATGAGCAGTTCTTC
TRBV10-1,TRBJ2-3,NA,NA,CASREASHTDTQYF,TGCGCCAGCAGGGAGGCCAGCCACACAGATACGCAGTATTTT
TRBV12-3/TRBV12-4,TRBJ1-1,TRBD1,many,CASSFQTGATEAFF,TGTGCCAGCAGTTTTCAGACAGGGGCCACTGAAGCTTTCTTT
TRBV6-5,TRBJ2-1,NA,NA,CASTHPQGEQFF,TGTGCCAGCACCCACCCCCAGGGCGAGCAGTTCTTC
TRBV5-1,TRBJ2-2,NA,few,CASSSTVTTGELFF,TGCGCCAGCAGCTCAACAGTGACCACCGGGGAGCTGTTTTTT
TRBV10-1,TRBJ2-7,TRBD1,NA,CASSAKQGAICFYEQYF,TGCGCCAGCAGTGCAAAACAGGGGGCGATCTGCTTTTACGAGCAGTACTTC
TRBV24-1,TRBJ2-3,NA,few,CATSDSLRSPDTQYF,TGTGCCACCAGTGATTCCCTACGGTCCCCAGATACGCAGTATTTT
TRBV7-9,TRBJ2-5,TRBD2,NA,CASSLTSGGHQETQYF,TGTGCCAGCAGCCTTACTAGCGGGGGCCACCAAGAGACCCAGTACTTC
TRBV12-3/TRBV12-4,TRBJ2-1,TRBD2,many,CASTQTSLEQFF,TGTGCCAGCACCCAGACTAGCTTAGAGCAGTTCTTC
TRBV5-1,TRBJ2-7,TRBD2,few,CASSPGLAVPYEQYF,TGCGCCAGCAGCCCGGGACTAGCGGTCCCCTACGAGCAGTACTTC
TRBV12-3/TRBV12-4,TRBJ2-6,NA,once,CASRGGSEVFSGANVLTF,TGTGCCAGCCGAGGCGGCAGCGAAGTCTTTTCTGGGGCCAACGTCCTGACTTTC
TRBV27,TRBJ2-1,NA,few,CASSLLGRPAVF,TGTGCCAGCAGTTTATTGGGGAGGCCCGCAGTCTTC
TRBV15,TRBJ1-1,NA,NA,CATSRDRGDSEAFF,TGTGCCACCAGCAGAGATCGGGGCGACAGCGAAGCTTTCTTT
TRBV6-2/TRBV6-3,TRBJ1-2,NA,few,CASSSMGNYGYTF,TGTGCCAGCAGTTCGATGGGTAACTATGGCTACACCTTC
TRBV5-5,TRBJ1-1,TRBD1,NA,CASSFYRGITEAFF,TGTGCCAGCAGCTTCTACAGGGGTATCACTGAAGCTTTCTTT
TRBV20-1,TRBJ2-1,TRBD2,many,CSAKMAGLAASQQFF,TGCAGTGCTAAGATGGCGGGACTAGCGGCCTCGCAGCAGTTCTTC
TRBV7-9,TRBJ2-7,TRBD1,NA,CASSFRAGQGASGEQYF,TGTGCCAGCAGCTTCCGCGCGGGACAGGGGGCGTCAGGGGAGCAGTACTTC
TRBV7-2,TRBJ2-5,NA,NA,CASSLIQGDKATQYF,TGTGCCAGCAGCTTGATACAGGGTGACAAGGCGACCCAGTACTTC
TRBV29-1,TRBJ2-1,NA,many,CSVDRVNVDEQFF,TGCAGCGTTGATCGGGTCAACGTCGATGAGCAGTTCTTC
TRBV29-1,TRBJ2-3,TRBD1,NA,CSVEDLGQGDTDTQYF,TGCAGCGTTGAAGATTTAGGGCAGGGGGACACAGATACGCAGTATTTT